The subject of this entry is one T cell receptor (beta chain). V was clipped by 7 bases and J by 4 bases; unmatched bases: 7. The CDR3 covers 14 residues. Germline CDR1 GTSNPN, CDR2 SVGIG (reference sequence). The record originates from a study of blood T cell repertoires in COVID-19. The repertoire was sequenced with immunoSEQ multiplex PCR; TCRdb's copy has only in-frame clones and lacks some. The sample has approximately 150,000 clones, approximately 88% seen once. The origin of this receptor is a human donor in a cohort sampled during active COVID-19. The sample comprised peripheral blood. The rearrangement links TRBV30 to TRBJ1-4; 9 bases align to TRBD1. The CDR3 loop is CASTGGLYNEKLFF. In DNA, the CDR3 is TGTGCCTCGACAGGGGGACTCTATAATGAAAAACTGTTTTTT.